Following are 10 T cell receptor beta chains from one sample sequenced in a study of shared clonotypes between healthy human individuals (dated by TCRdb to between 2020 and 2021). The method was the immunoSEQ multiplex PCR assay. TCRdb's version of the immuneACCESS table is confined to in-frame rearrangements and falls short of the full clone set. An unresolved V gene accounts for under half of the shortfall where checked; the remainder is of unknown origin. In all, the sample holds roughly 450,000 clones, and about four fifths of those were seen once. Under 15% of the sample goes to the ten largest clones. The source material was PBMCs. These receptors all come from a woman in her thirties or forties in good health. Some clones in this sample may be carry-over from other donors' samples.

This chain links TRBV25-1 with TRBJ2-1; D is possibly TRBD1 or TRBD2 (5 bases each). The V gene lost 7 bases and the J gene lost 2 bases, with 15 bases spanning the gap. The germline CDR1 and CDR2 sequences are MGHDK and SYGVNS. The length of the CDR3 is 15 residues. The CDR3, as DNA: TGTGCCAGCACCGGAATCGGGGCACCCTACAATGAGCAGTTCTTC. Translating it yields CASTGIGAPYNEQFF.

The chain combines TRBV29-1 with TRBJ2-7; D is possibly TRBD1 or TRBD2 (7 bases each). Germline-derived CDR1 and CDR2 are SQVTM and ANQGSEA. The CDR3 has 14 residues. The CDR3 sequence is CRIKGAGEWYEQYF. In DNA, the CDR3 is TGCAGGATTAAGGGGGCGGGAGAATGGTACGAGCAGTACTTC.

The chain combines TRBV27 with TRBJ1-1, with TRBD1 matching over 8 bases. The germline V gene has CDR1 MNHEY and CDR2 SMNVEV (reference sequence). The CDR3 has 14 amino acids. Losses at the gene ends were 6 bases for V and 3 bases for J; bases not matched to a gene: 6. CDR3 DNA sequence: TGTGCCAGCAGGTCCATACAGGGGGACACTGAAGCTTTCTTT. Translating gives CASRSIQGDTEAFF.

This chain uses TRBV7-8 with TRBJ1-1; D remains ambiguous. Germline CDR1 SGHVS, CDR2 FQNEAQ. This CDR3 is built from 13 residues. Between the trimmed V and J ends, which lost 2 bases and 7 bases, there was a span of 11 bases. DNA of the CDR3: TGTGCCAGCAGCTTAAGGCTCGGAGTTGAAGCTTTCTTT. Its protein product is CASSLRLGVEAFF.

The rearrangement uses TRBV5-6 and TRBJ2-3; D is ambiguous. Deletions cut 4 bases from V and 4 bases from J, with 13 bases between. The CDR3 contains 14 residues. Germline V gene lookup returns CDR1 SGHDT and CDR2 YYEEEE. Here the CDR3 reads CASSPGWGADTQYF. CDR3 DNA: TGTGCCAGCAGCCCCGGGTGGGGTGCAGATACGCAGTATTTT.

V usage is TRBV4-1 and J usage is TRBJ2-1; 15 nucleotides line up with TRBD2. The trim removed 0 bases at V and 7 bases at J, leaving 19 bases unmatched. CDR1 and CDR2 from the germline V gene are MGHRA and YSYEKL. The CDR3 has 22 residues. Here the CDR3 DNA reads TGCGCCAGCAGCCAAGAGAGATTTTCCCGGACTAGCGGGAGGGCCGGTGGGAATGAGCAGTTCTTC. This encodes CASSQERFSRTSGRAGGNEQFF.

In the case of this clone: Other DNA sequences of this sample code for an identical CDR3. The rearrangement joins TRBV7-9 to TRBJ1-1; D is undetermined. This CDR3 has 14 amino acids. The germline V and J ends were trimmed by 1 base and 3 bases, with 9 bases remaining between them. Germline V lookup: CDR1 SEHNR, CDR2 FQNEAQ (reference sequence). CDR3 sequence: CASSLVGRDTEAFF. The CDR3 DNA reads TGTGCCAGCAGCTTAGTGGGGAGGGACACTGAAGCTTTCTTT.

This sequence joins TRBV5-1 and TRBJ2-1; 7 bases align to TRBD2. V was clipped by 0 bases and J by 5 bases; unmatched bases: 5. Germline CDR1 reads SGHRS; CDR2 reads YFSETQ. There are 15 residues in the CDR3. The CDR3 sequence is CASSLGGGSHNEQFF. The CDR3 bases are TGCGCCAGCAGCTTGGGGGGCGGGAGCCACAATGAGCAGTTCTTC. Complete variable domain (other parts from reference TRBV5-1 and TRBJ2-1): KAGVTQTPRYLIKTRGQQVTLSCSPISGHRSVSWYQQTPGQGLQFLFEYFSETQRNKGNFPGRFSGRQFSNSRSEMNVSTLELGDSALYLCASSLGGGSHNEQFFGPGTRLTVL.

The genes are TRBV20-1 and TRBJ2-7, with D uncertain. The CDR3 extends over 11 amino acids. Trimming pared 2 bases from V and 3 bases from J, leaving 5 bases between. The germline V gene encodes CDR1 DFQATT and CDR2 SNEGSKA (reference sequence). CDR3 in DNA: TGCAGTGCTAGACTGGGCTACGAGCAGTACTTC. Translating it yields CSARLGYEQYF.

This chain links TRBV7-3 with TRBJ2-3, with a possible D match to TRBD2 (7 bases). Germline-derived CDR1 and CDR2 are SGHTA and FQGTGA. The ends were cut back, 2 bases at V and 2 bases at J, with 14 bases in the middle. This CDR3 region has 16 residues. Written as DNA, the CDR3 is TGTGCCAGCAGCTTAGGGGGGGCAATCCCCACAGATACGCAGTATTTT. Translated, it gives CASSLGGAIPTDTQYF. Full variable domain (missing parts from reference TRBV7-3 and TRBJ2-3): GAGVSQTPSNKVTEKGKYVELRCDPISGHTALYWYRQSLGQGPEFLIYFQGTGAADDSGLPNDRFFAVRPEGSVSTLKIQRTERGDSAVYLCASSLGGAIPTDTQYFGPGTRLTVL.